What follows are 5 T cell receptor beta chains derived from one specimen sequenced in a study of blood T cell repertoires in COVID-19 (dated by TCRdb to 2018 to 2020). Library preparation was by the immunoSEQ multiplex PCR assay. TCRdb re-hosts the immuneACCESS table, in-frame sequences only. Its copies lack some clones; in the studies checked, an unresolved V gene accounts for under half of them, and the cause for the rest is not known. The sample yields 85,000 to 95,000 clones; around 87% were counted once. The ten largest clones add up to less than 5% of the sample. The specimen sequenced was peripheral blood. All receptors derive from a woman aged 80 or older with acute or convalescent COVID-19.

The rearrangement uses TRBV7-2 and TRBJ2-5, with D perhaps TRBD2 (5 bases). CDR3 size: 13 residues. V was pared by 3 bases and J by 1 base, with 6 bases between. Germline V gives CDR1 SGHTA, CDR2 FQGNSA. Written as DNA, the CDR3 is TGTGCCAGCAGCTTCCGGGGCCAAGAGACCCAGTACTTC. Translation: CASSFRGQETQYF.

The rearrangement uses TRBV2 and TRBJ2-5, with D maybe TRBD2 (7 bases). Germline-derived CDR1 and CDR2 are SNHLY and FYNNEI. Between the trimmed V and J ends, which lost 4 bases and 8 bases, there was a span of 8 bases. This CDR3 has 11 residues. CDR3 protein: CASSGGGTQYF. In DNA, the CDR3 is TGTGCCAGCAGTGGGGGGGGCACCCAGTACTTC.

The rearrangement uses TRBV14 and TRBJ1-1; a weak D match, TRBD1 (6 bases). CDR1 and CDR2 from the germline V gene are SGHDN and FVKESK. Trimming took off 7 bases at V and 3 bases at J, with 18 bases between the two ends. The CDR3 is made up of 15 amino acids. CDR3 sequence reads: CASTTTRGGHTEAFF. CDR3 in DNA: TGTGCCAGCACCACTACCCGGGGGGGCCACACTGAAGCTTTCTTT.

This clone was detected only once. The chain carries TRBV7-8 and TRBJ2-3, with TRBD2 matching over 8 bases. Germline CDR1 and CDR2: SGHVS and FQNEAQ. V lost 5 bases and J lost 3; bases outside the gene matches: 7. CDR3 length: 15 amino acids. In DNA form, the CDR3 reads TGTGCCAGCAGCCCCCGGGGGGGTAAGACAGATACGCAGTATTTT. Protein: CASSPRGGKTDTQYF.

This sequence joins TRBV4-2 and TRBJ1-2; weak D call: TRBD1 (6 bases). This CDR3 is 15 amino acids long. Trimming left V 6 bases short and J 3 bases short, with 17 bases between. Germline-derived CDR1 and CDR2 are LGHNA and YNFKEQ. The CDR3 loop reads CASRRGWGAHYGYTF. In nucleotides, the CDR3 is TGTGCCAGCAGGAGGGGGTGGGGAGCACACTATGGCTACACCTTC.